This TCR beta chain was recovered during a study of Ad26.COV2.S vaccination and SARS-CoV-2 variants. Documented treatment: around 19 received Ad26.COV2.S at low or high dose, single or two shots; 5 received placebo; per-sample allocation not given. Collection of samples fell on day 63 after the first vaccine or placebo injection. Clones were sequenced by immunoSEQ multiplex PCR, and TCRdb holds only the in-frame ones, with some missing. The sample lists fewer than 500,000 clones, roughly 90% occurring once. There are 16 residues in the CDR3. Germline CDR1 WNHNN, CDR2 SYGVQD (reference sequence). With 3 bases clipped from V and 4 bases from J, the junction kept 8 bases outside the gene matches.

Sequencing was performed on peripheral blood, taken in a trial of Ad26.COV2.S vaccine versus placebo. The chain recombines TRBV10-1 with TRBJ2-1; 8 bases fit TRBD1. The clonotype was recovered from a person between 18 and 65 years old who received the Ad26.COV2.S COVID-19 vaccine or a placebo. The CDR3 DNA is TGCGCCAGCAGTGATAGTCTCGGACAGGGTTACAATGAGCAGTTCTTC. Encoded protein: CASSDSLGQGYNEQFF.